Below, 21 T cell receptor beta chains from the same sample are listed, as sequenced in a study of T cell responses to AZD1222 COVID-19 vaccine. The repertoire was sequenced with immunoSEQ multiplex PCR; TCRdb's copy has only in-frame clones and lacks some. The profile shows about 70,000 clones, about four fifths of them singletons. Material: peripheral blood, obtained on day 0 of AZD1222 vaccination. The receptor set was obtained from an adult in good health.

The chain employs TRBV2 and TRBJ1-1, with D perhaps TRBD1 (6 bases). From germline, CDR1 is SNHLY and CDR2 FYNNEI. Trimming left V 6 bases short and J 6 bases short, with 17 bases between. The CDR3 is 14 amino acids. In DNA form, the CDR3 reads TGTGCCAGCAGCGGGGAAGGGGGAAGGTCTGAAGCTTTCTTT. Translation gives CASSGEGGRSEAFF. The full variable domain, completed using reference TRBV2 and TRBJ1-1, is EPEVTQTPSHQVTQMGQEVILRCVPISNHLYFYWYRQILGQKVEFLVSFYNNEISEKSEIFDDQFSVERPDGSNFTLKIRSTKLEDSAMYFCASSGEGGRSEAFFGQGTRLTVV.

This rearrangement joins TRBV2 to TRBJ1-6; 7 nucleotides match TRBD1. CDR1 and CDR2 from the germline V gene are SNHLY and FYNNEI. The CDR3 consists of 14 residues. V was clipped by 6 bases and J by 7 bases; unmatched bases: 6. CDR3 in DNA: TGTGCCAGCAGCGACGACAGGGCGAATTCACCCCTCCACTTT. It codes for CASSDDRANSPLHF.

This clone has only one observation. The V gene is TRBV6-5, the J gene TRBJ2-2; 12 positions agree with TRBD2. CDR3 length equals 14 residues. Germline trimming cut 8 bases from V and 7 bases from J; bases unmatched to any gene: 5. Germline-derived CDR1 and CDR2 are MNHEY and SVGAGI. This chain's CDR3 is CASGLAGGLGELFF. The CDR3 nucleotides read TGTGCCAGCGGCCTAGCGGGGGGGCTCGGGGAGCTGTTTTTT.

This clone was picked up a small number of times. The CDR3 coding sequence is TGTGCCAGCAGCAAGACAGGGGGCCTAACTGAAGCTTTCTTT. Residues: CASSKTGGLTEAFF. V is TRBV7-2 and J is TRBJ1-1, with 10 bases lining up with TRBD1. Losses at the gene ends were 5 bases for V and 5 bases for J; bases not matched to a gene: 5. Germline V gene sequence: CDR1 SGHTA, CDR2 FQGNSA. CDR3 length: 14 residues.

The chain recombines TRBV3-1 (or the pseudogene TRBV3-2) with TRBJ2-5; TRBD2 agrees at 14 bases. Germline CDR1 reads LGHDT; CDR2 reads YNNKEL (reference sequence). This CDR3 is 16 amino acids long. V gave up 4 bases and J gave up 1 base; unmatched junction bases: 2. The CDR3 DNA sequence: TGTGCCAGCAGCCCAGGACTAGCGGGGGGCCAAGAGACCCAGTACTTC. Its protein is CASSPGLAGGQETQYF.

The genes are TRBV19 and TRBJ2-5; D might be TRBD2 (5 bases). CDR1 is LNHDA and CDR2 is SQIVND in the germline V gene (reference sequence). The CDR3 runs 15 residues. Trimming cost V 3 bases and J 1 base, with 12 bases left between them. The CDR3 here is CASSIGRGTQETQYF. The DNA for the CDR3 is TGTGCCAGTAGTATTGGACGGGGAACCCAAGAGACCCAGTACTTC.

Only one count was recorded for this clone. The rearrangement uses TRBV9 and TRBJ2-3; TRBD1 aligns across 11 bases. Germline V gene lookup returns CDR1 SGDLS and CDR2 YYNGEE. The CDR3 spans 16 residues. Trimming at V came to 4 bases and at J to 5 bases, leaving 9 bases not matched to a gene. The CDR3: CASSPRTGGDLDTQYF. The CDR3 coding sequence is TGTGCCAGCAGCCCAAGGACAGGGGGCGATTTAGATACGCAGTATTTT.

The CDR3 reads CASSLGDRQLYEQYF. The DNA of the CDR3 is TGTGCCAGCAGTTTAGGGGACAGACAACTCTACGAGCAGTACTTC. The rearrangement joins TRBV28 to TRBJ2-7; 7 bases are a match to TRBD1. The CDR3 sequence is 15 residues long. After removal of 2 bases from V and 3 bases from J, the junction contained 7 bases not matched to a gene. Germline lookup yields CDR1 MDHEN and CDR2 SYDVKM.

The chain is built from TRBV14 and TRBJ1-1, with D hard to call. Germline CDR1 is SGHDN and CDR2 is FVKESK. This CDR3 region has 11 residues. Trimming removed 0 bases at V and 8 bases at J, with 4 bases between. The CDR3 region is CASSQEEEAFF. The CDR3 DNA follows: TGTGCCAGCAGCCAAGAAGAGGAAGCTTTCTTT.

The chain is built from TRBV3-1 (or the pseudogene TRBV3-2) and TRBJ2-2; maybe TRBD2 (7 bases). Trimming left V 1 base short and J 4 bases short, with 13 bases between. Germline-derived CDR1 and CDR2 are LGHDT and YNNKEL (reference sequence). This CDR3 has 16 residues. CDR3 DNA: TGTGCCAGCAGCCAAGGACGGGGGGCCAGCACCGGGGAGCTGTTTTTT. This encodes CASSQGRGASTGELFF.

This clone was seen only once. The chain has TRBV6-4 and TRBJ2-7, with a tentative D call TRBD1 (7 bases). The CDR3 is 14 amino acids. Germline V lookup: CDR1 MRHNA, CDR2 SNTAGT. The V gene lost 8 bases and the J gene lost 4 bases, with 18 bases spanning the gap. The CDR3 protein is CASAQGGGWYEQYF. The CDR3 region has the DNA TGTGCCAGCGCACAAGGAGGGGGCTGGTACGAGCAGTACTTC.

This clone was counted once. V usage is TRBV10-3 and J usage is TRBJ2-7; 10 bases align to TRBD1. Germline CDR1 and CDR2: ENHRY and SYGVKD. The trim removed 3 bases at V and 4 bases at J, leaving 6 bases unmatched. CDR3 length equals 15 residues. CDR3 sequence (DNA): TGTGCCATCAGTGACCCGACAGGGGGCCCTTACGAGCAGTACTTC. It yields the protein CAISDPTGGPYEQYF.

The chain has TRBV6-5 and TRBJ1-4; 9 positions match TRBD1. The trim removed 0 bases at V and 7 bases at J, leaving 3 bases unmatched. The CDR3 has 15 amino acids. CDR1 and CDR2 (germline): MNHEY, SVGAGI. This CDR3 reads CASSYSGQGGEKLFF. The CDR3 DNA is TGTGCCAGCAGTTACTCGGGACAGGGTGGTGAAAAACTGTTTTTT.

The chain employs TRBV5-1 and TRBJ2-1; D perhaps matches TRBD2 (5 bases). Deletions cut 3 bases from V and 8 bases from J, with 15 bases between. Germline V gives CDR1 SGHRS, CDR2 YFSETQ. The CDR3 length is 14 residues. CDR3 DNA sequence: TGCGCCAGCAGCTCATCTTGGATCGGGGATGAGCAGTTCTTC. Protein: CASSSSWIGDEQFF.

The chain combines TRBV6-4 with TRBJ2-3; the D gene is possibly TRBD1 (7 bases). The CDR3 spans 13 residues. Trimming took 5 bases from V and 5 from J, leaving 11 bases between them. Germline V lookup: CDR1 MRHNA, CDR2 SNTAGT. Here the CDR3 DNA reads TGTGCCAGCAGTTATCAGGGGGGAGATACGCAGTATTTT. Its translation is CASSYQGGDTQYF.

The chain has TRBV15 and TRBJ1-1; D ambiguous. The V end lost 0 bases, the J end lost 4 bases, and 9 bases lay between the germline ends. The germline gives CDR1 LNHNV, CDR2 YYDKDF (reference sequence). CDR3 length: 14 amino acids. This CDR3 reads CATSRDQSGTEAFF. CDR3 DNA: TGTGCCACCAGCAGAGATCAATCTGGCACTGAAGCTTTCTTT.

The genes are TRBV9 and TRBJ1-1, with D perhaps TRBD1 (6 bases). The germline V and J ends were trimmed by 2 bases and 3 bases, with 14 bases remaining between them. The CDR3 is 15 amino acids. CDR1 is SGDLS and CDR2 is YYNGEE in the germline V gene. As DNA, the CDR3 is TGTGCCAGCAGCGTTAACTGGGGGCCCGACACTGAAGCTTTCTTT. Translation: CASSVNWGPDTEAFF. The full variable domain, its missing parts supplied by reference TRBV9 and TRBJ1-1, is DSGVTQTPKHLITATGQRVTLRCSPRSGDLSVYWYQQSLDQGLQFLIQYYNGEERAKGNILERFSAQQFPDLHSELNLSSLELGDSALYFCASSVNWGPDTEAFFGQGTRLTVV.

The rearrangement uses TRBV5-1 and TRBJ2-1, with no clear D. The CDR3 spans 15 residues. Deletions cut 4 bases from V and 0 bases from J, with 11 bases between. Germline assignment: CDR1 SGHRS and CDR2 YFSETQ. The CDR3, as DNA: TGCGCCAGCAGCCCTTATCTGAGCTCCTACAATGAGCAGTTCTTC. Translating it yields CASSPYLSSYNEQFF. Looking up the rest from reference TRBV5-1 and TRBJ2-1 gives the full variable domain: KAGVTQTPRYLIKTRGQQVTLSCSPISGHRSVSWYQQTPGQGLQFLFEYFSETQRNKGNFPGRFSGRQFSNSRSEMNVSTLELGDSALYLCASSPYLSSYNEQFFGPGTRLTVL.

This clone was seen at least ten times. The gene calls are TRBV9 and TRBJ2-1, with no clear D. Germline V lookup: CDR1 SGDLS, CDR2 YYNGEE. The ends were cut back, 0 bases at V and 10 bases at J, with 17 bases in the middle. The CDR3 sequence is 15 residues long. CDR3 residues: CASSVVPDPFTEQFF. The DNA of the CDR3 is TGTGCCAGCAGCGTAGTCCCGGACCCGTTTACGGAGCAGTTCTTC.

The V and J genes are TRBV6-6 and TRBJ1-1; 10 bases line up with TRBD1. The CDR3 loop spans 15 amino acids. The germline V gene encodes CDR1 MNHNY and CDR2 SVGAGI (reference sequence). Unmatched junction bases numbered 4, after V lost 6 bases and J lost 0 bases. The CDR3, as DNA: TGTGCCAGCAGCTGGACAGGGGGGATGAACACTGAAGCTTTCTTT. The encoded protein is CASSWTGGMNTEAFF.

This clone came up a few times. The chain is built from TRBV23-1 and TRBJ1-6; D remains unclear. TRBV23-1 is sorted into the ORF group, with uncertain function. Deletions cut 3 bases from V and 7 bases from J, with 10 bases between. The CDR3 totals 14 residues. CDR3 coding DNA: TGCGCCAGCAGTCAGATTGCGGTGAATTCACCCCTCCACTTT. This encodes CASSQIAVNSPLHF.